The present entry profiles one TCR beta chain with its context. What it binds is unknown. The PCR was carried out with 60 Vbeta primers and 13 Jbeta primers. TCRdb's copy holds only in-frame clones and misses some; the assay was immunoSEQ multiplex PCR. The sample records some 200,000 clones, around two thirds being singletons. The sample comes from a study of cytomegalovirus exposure and HLA in healthy donors. The study, taken as a whole, reports: Versus the approximately 700-donor mean, an Asian-associated ancestry cluster reportedly showed fewer N-insertions in a later analysis.

V lost 5 bases and J 9 bases, leaving 14 bases between the germline ends. The germline V gene encodes CDR1 SGHTA and CDR2 FQGNSA. This CDR3 has 13 residues. Sequencing was done on a sample of PBMCs. The sequence came from a man aged 40-50 years in good health and CMV-seronegative. The V call is TRBV7-2, the J call TRBJ1-3, with D unclear. The CDR3 DNA follows: TGTGCCAGCAGCACAGTTTCTTTGAGCACCATATATTTT. Its translation is CASSTVSLSTIYF.